A single sample gave rise to the 3 T cell receptor beta chains below, sequenced in a study of shared clonotypes between healthy human individuals (TCRdb year 2020). Preparation of the library involved the immunoSEQ multiplex PCR assay. Here the immuneACCESS table is served through TCRdb, limited to in-frame sequences with V and J called. Missing clones are a known gap in these copies; in checked studies unresolved V genes cover under half, and the rest lacks a known reason. The sample table contains about 1.1 million clones; only one count was recorded for approximately 80% of them. The ten biggest clones cover roughly 0.56% of the sample. Specimen: memory CD4+ T cells from PBMCs. This sample's cell subset or site label indicates: CD45RA-negative fraction. The receptors come from a young man in good health. Some clones in this sample may be carry-over from other donors' samples.

Of note for this clone: Compared with germline, one end of the junction differs, possibly owing to a read error. The chain has TRBV11-2 and TRBJ2-1; 8 bases line up with TRBD2. In germline, CDR1 is SGHAT, CDR2 FQNNGV. The CDR3 sequence is 15 residues long. The CDR3 DNA reads as TGTGCCAGCAGCCCAAAGCGGGAGTCCTTCAATGAGCAGTTCTTC. Translation: CASSPKRESFNEQFF.

The V call is TRBV19, the J call TRBJ2-2; unclear D gene. Looked up from germline, CDR1 is LNHDA and CDR2 is SQIVND (reference sequence). This CDR3 has 14 amino acids. Here the CDR3 DNA reads TGTGCTACCTTGGGTGCCGGGAACACCGGGGAGCTGTTTTTT. Translation: CATLGAGNTGELFF. Based on the CDR3 plus reference TRBV19 and TRBJ2-2, the full variable domain is DGGITQSPKYLFRKEGQNVTLSCEQNLNHDAMYWYRQDPGQGLRLIYYSQIVNDFQKGDIAEGYSVSREKKESFPLTVTSAQKNPTAFYLCATLGAGNTGELFFGEGSRLTVL.

A few counts support this clone. The rearrangement uses TRBV5-1 and TRBJ2-2; 10 positions agree with TRBD2. The V gene end was trimmed by 0 bases and the J gene end by 5 bases; junction bases not matched to a gene: 7. Germline assignment: CDR1 SGHRS and CDR2 YFSETQ. The CDR3 runs 17 residues. The CDR3 DNA is TGCGCCAGCAGCTTGGCCGTAGCTAGCGGGAGAACCGGGGAGCTGTTTTTT. This translates into CASSLAVASGRTGELFF.